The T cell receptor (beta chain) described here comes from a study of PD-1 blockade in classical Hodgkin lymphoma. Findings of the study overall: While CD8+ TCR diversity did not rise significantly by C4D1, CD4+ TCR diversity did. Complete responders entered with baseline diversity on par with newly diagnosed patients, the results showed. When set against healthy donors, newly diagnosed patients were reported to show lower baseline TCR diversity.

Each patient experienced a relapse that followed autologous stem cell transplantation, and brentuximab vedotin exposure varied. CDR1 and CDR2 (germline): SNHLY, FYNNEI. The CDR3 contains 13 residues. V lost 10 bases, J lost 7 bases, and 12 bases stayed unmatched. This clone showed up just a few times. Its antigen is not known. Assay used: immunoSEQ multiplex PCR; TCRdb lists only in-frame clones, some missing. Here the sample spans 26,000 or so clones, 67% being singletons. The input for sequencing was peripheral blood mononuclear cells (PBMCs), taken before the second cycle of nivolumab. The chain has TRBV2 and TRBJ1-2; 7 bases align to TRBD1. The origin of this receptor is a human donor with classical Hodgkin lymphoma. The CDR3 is CATLTLRDSGYTF. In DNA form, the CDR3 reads TGTGCCACCTTAACTCTCAGGGACAGTGGCTACACCTTC. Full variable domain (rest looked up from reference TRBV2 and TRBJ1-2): EPEVTQTPSHQVTQMGQEVILRCVPISNHLYFYWYRQILGQKVEFLVSFYNNEISEKSEIFDDQFSVERPDGSNFTLKIRSTKLEDSAMYFCATLTLRDSGYTFGSGTRLTVV.